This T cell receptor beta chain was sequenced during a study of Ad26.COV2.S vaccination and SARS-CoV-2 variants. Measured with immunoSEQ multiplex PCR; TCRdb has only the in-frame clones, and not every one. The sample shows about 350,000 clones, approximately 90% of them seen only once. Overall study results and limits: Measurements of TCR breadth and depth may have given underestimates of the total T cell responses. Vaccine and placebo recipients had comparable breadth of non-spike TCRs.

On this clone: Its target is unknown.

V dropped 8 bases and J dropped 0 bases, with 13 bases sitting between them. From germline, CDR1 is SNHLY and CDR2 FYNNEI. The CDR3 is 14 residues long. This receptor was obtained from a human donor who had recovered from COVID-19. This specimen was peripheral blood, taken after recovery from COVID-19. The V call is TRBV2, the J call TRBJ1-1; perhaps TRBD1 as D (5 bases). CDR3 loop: CASVRGGMNTEAFF. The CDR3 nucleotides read TGTGCCAGCGTCCGGGGGGGTATGAACACTGAAGCTTTCTTT.